This is a list of T cell receptor beta chains from one sample in a study of post-analysis software for immune sequencing data. TCRdb analysed the PCR reads with MiXCR anew, one entry per CDR3 protein. The data show fewer than 850,000 distinct CDR3 sequences, roughly 27% seen once. Sequencing was performed on blood. Receptors were obtained from a girl between 10 and 17 years old with multiple sclerosis. Each CDR3 is given without its conserved first and last residue. Fields, in order: D gene, J gene, V gene, CDR3 protein. The D gene is left open where the match is weak.

d_call: -; j_call: TRBJ2-1; v_call: TRBV5-1; cdr3_aa: ASSDMGEQF
d_call: TRBD1; j_call: TRBJ1-1; v_call: TRBV19; cdr3_aa: ASTVGQGNTEAF
d_call: -; j_call: TRBJ2-3; v_call: TRBV6-1; cdr3_aa: ASSEDGGSTDTQY
d_call: -; j_call: TRBJ2-2; v_call: TRBV7-2; cdr3_aa: ASSLVYPGTGELF
d_call: TRBD2; j_call: TRBJ2-7; v_call: TRBV7-2; cdr3_aa: ASSQTSGRKNEQY
d_call: TRBD1; j_call: TRBJ2-7; v_call: TRBV7-9; cdr3_aa: ASSLGPRDRSGYEQY
d_call: TRBD2; j_call: TRBJ2-3; v_call: TRBV20-1; cdr3_aa: SIISGGATDTQY
d_call: -; j_call: TRBJ2-1; v_call: TRBV11-2; cdr3_aa: ASSLGHGEQF
d_call: TRBD2; j_call: TRBJ2-1; v_call: TRBV5-1; cdr3_aa: ASSRMTSGRVNQYNEQF
d_call: -; j_call: TRBJ1-5; v_call: TRBV27; cdr3_aa: ASSSWMGQPQH
d_call: -; j_call: TRBJ2-1; v_call: TRBV29-1; cdr3_aa: SVAKGNPYNEQF
d_call: -; j_call: TRBJ1-4; v_call: TRBV5-1; cdr3_aa: ASSLDPAEEKLF
d_call: -; j_call: TRBJ2-7; v_call: TRBV7-2; cdr3_aa: ASSRGPETYEQY
d_call: -; j_call: TRBJ2-5; v_call: TRBV3-1; cdr3_aa: ASSRSPTRGHKETQY
d_call: TRBD2; j_call: TRBJ2-2; v_call: TRBV28; cdr3_aa: ASTDVASGIGELF
d_call: -; j_call: TRBJ2-2; v_call: TRBV4-3; cdr3_aa: ASSGQGNTGELF
d_call: -; j_call: TRBJ2-7; v_call: TRBV28; cdr3_aa: ASNLGRGYEQY
d_call: -; j_call: TRBJ2-1; v_call: TRBV20-1; cdr3_aa: SVEGAGAYNEQF
d_call: -; j_call: TRBJ2-3; v_call: TRBV11-2; cdr3_aa: ASSLESRGSTDTQY
d_call: TRBD2; j_call: TRBJ2-1; v_call: TRBV5-1; cdr3_aa: ASSPTSGGASNEQF
d_call: -; j_call: TRBJ1-2; v_call: TRBV15; cdr3_aa: ATSREEGSYGYT
d_call: -; j_call: TRBJ1-6; v_call: TRBV6-1; cdr3_aa: ASSDGGDSPLH